This T cell receptor (beta chain) stems from a study of blood T cells in healthy people across ages. This CDR3 has 13 residues. CDR1 is DFQATT and CDR2 is SNEGSKA in the germline V gene (reference sequence). Next came a second PCR, run for about 7 to 11 cycles, which used a sample-barcoded 5' primer along with a J-beta primer mix. TCRdb processed the 5' RACE reads anew with MiXCR; each CDR3 protein has one entry. This repertoire shows roughly 800,000 distinct CDR3 sequences, about 25% found once; its top ten account for under 4.5%. This clonotype was seen only a few times. The same data also contributed to another study, on T cells of mothers and their children.

Sequenced: blood. This TCR was sampled from a boy aged 5-17 years in good health. This chain links TRBV20-1 with TRBJ2-5; no clear D. The DNA matches TRBJ2-7 better at its end, which makes the J call doubtful. CDR3 residues: CSARGASGYEQYF. The CDR3 DNA follows: TGCAGTGCCCGCGGAGCGTCTGGCTACGAGCAGTACTTC.